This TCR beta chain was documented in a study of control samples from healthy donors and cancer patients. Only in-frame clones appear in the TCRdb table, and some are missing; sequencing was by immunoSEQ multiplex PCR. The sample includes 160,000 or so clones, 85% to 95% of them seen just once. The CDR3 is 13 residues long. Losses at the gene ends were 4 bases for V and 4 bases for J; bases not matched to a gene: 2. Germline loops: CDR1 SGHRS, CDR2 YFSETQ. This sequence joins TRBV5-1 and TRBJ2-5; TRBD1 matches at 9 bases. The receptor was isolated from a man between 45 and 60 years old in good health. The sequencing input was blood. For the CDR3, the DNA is TGCGCCAGCAGCCCGACAGGGGGAGAGACCCAGTACTTC. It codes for CASSPTGGETQYF.